Sequencing of this TCR beta chain was carried out in a study of metastatic and nonmetastatic thyroid tumors. Study information: Across blood and tumor or nodule tissue, repertoires from malignant and benign thyroid patients were compared with one another. Findings and caveats of the study: TCR beta diversity was reportedly significantly higher in malignant thyroid tumors than benign nodules, in blood and tumor.

Study processing details: CDR3 differences across clinicopathological groups were used to build a distant-metastasis classifier for papillary thyroid cancer. TCRdb re-called clones from the PCR reads using MiXCR. Here the V and J calls rest on TCRdb's processing, not on the authors' analysis. The table lists about 45,000 clones, less than 4.5% of them singletons. Not a single patient had been given any form of treatment at any point before undergoing thyroid surgery. This clone has a count of ten or more. No antigen is known for it. The CDR3 runs to 13 residues. Germline values: CDR1 SGHRS, CDR2 YFSETQ. Trimming took 2 bases from V and 4 from J, leaving 7 bases between them.

The sample taken for sequencing was blood. The chain couples TRBV5-1 to TRBJ2-1; D unclear. The receptor was isolated from a female donor with papillary thyroid cancer or a benign thyroid nodule (not recorded which). Some clones in this sample may be carry-over from other donors' samples. The CDR3 nucleotides are TGCGCCAGCAGCTTTGTAGGATACAATGAGCAGTTCTTC. Protein product: CASSFVGYNEQFF.